One sample yielded the 21 T cell receptor beta chains listed below, sequenced in a study of control samples from healthy donors and cancer patients. Only in-frame clones appear in the TCRdb table, and some are missing; sequencing was by immunoSEQ multiplex PCR. The sample contains some 71,000 clones, roughly nine tenths of which appear only once. The sample consisted of PBMCs. These receptor sequences come from a man aged 55 to 70 with lung cancer.

V is TRBV3-1 (or the pseudogene TRBV3-2) and J is TRBJ2-7; tentatively, D is TRBD1 (6 bases). Germline assignment: CDR1 LGHDT and CDR2 YNNKEL (reference sequence). Trimming pared 0 bases from V and 9 bases from J, leaving 15 bases between. The CDR3 extends over 14 amino acids. The CDR3 DNA follows: TGTGCCAGCAGCCAAGATGGGCAGGGGAATCGGCAGTACGTC. Translated, it gives CASSQDGQGNRQYV.

The chain joins TRBV7-9 to TRBJ1-3, with TRBD1 matching 10 bases. V lost 5 bases, J lost 7 bases, and 2 bases stayed unmatched. The CDR3 covers 13 residues. Germline lookup yields CDR1 SEHNR and CDR2 FQNEAQ (reference sequence). The CDR3 spells CASSRGQGNTIYF. DNA of the CDR3: TGTGCCAGCAGCCGGGGACAGGGGAACACCATATATTTT.

The genes are TRBV18 and TRBJ1-6; TRBD1 matches 7 bases. Trimming cost V 9 bases and J 9 bases; bases outside gene matches: 11. This CDR3 contains 14 residues. The germline V gene encodes CDR1 KGHSH and CDR2 LQKENI. In DNA, the CDR3 is TGTGCCAGTTATTCGGACAGGAATGGTTCACCCCTCCACTTT. Translating gives CASYSDRNGSPLHF.

This clone appeared a single time. The rearrangement uses TRBV7-7 and TRBJ2-3; the D gene is possibly TRBD2 (7 bases). Germline loops: CDR1 SSHAT, CDR2 FNYEAQ (reference sequence). The CDR3 spans 15 residues. V lost 0 bases to trimming and J lost 3 bases, with 10 bases between them. CDR3 DNA sequence: TGTGCCAGCAGCTTAGCGGGGGGGCCTACAGATACGCAGTATTTT. It specifies CASSLAGGPTDTQYF.

The chain carries TRBV7-2 and TRBJ2-1; no clear D. In germline, CDR1 is SGHTA, CDR2 FQGNSA. This CDR3 has 14 residues. Trimming took 1 base from V and 5 from J, leaving 9 bases between them. In DNA, the CDR3 is TGTGCCAGCAGCTTAGACAGCCAGAACAATGAGCAGTTCTTC. Protein sequence: CASSLDSQNNEQFF.

The chain joins TRBV7-6 to TRBJ2-5, with D perhaps TRBD1 (7 bases). There are 14 residues in the CDR3. CDR1 SGHVS and CDR2 FNYEAQ come from the germline V gene. The V end was cut by 5 bases, the J end by 1 base, with 11 bases between. CDR3: CASSPGGTQETQYF. CDR3 sequence (DNA): TGTGCCAGCAGCCCAGGGGGGACCCAAGAGACCCAGTACTTC. The variable domain in full, completed from reference TRBV7-6 and TRBJ2-5, reads GAGVSQSPRYKVTKRGQDVALRCDPISGHVSLYWYRQALGQGPEFLTYFNYEAQQDKSGLPNDRFSAERPEGSISTLTIQRTEQRDSAMYRCASSPGGTQETQYFGPGTRLLVL.

This clone was seen more than once but under ten times. The chain recombines TRBV5-1 with TRBJ2-1; 13 bases are a match to TRBD2. CDR3 length equals 17 residues. Trimming removed 4 bases from V and 2 bases from J; junction bases left unmatched: 6. Germline V gene data show CDR1 as SGHRS and CDR2 as YFSETQ. The CDR3 coding sequence is TGCGCCAGCAGCAAGACTAGCGGGGGGAATACCTACAATGAGCAGTTCTTC. The encoded protein is CASSKTSGGNTYNEQFF. Full variable domain (missing parts from reference TRBV5-1 and TRBJ2-1): KAGVTQTPRYLIKTRGQQVTLSCSPISGHRSVSWYQQTPGQGLQFLFEYFSETQRNKGNFPGRFSGRQFSNSRSEMNVSTLELGDSALYLCASSKTSGGNTYNEQFFGPGTRLTVL.

V gene TRBV12-3 or TRBV12-4 combines with J gene TRBJ1-4; 7 nucleotides match TRBD1. This CDR3 comprises 13 residues. The V gene end was trimmed by 7 bases and the J gene end by 7 bases; junction bases not matched to a gene: 6. CDR3 in amino acids: CASKDRRIEKLFF. The CDR3 nucleotides read TGTGCCAGCAAGGACAGGAGGATTGAAAAACTGTTTTTT.

J is TRBJ2-5 and V is TRBV12-3 or TRBV12-4, with D possibly being TRBD2 (5 bases). Trimming pared 3 bases from V and 2 bases from J, leaving 7 bases between. There are 13 residues in the CDR3. The CDR3 DNA sequence: TGTGCCAGCAGTTTTAGGACTCAAGAGACCCAGTACTTC. It specifies CASSFRTQETQYF.

This chain joins TRBV29-1 and TRBJ2-7, with TRBD2 matching over 9 bases. The germline V gene encodes CDR1 SQVTM and CDR2 ANQGSEA. The CDR3 covers 13 residues. V shed 6 bases and J 2 bases; nucleotides not matched to a gene: 5. This CDR3 reads CSVRTSDAYEQYF. CDR3 DNA: TGCAGCGTACGGACTAGCGATGCCTACGAGCAGTACTTC.

The chain combines TRBV7-8 with TRBJ2-2; D ambiguous. V dropped 1 base and J dropped 6 bases, with 3 bases sitting between them. CDR3 size: 12 residues. Germline loops: CDR1 SGHVS, CDR2 FQNEAQ. CDR3 sequence: CASSLGAGELFF. CDR3 DNA: TGTGCCAGCAGCTTAGGAGCCGGGGAGCTGTTTTTT.

The chain combines TRBV28 with TRBJ2-1; possible D gene TRBD2, 6 bases. CDR1 MDHEN and CDR2 SYDVKM come from the germline V gene. The CDR3 has 14 residues. V was pared by 4 bases and J by 9 bases, with 16 bases between. The CDR3 DNA is TGTGCCAGCAGTTCCGGGGGAGCCTTCGCTGAGCAGTTCTTC. This codes for CASSSGGAFAEQFF.

This chain joins TRBV5-4 and TRBJ2-1; D may be TRBD2 (6 bases). V lost 3 bases to trimming and J lost 6 bases, with 13 bases between them. The CDR3 has 14 amino acids. Germline CDR1 is SGHNT and CDR2 is YYREEE (reference sequence). CDR3 nucleotides: TGTGCCAGCAGCTCGACCTTGGGGGGCAATGAGCAGTTCTTC. It is translated as CASSSTLGGNEQFF.

The gene calls are TRBV12-3 or TRBV12-4 and TRBJ2-3; D is unclear. The CDR3 has 13 amino acids. V lost 6 bases and J lost 0, with 7 bases in between. The CDR3 DNA sequence: TGTGCCAGCAGCCAAAAGAGCACAGATACGCAGTATTTT. It specifies CASSQKSTDTQYF.

The chain joins TRBV3-1 (or the pseudogene TRBV3-2) to TRBJ2-1; a possible D gene is TRBD1 (6 bases). Trimming took off 4 bases at V and 5 bases at J, with 12 bases between the two ends. The CDR3 extends over 14 amino acids. The germline CDR1 and CDR2 sequences are LGHDT and YNNKEL (reference sequence). The CDR3 DNA reads TGTGCCAGCAGCCGACAGGCCACCAACAATGAGCAGTTCTTC. Translating it yields CASSRQATNNEQFF.

This rearrangement joins TRBV18 to TRBJ2-7; D not certain. The germline V and J ends were trimmed by 0 bases and 7 bases, with 10 bases remaining between them. The CDR3 sequence is 13 residues long. CDR1 is KGHSH and CDR2 is LQKENI in the germline V gene. The CDR3 here is CASSPPVAREQYF. In DNA form, the CDR3 reads TGTGCCAGCTCACCACCCGTAGCAAGGGAGCAGTACTTC.

Comment on this clone: The junction departs from the called germline gene at one end, perhaps through a read error. The rearrangement joins TRBV18 to TRBJ1-4; D may be TRBD1 (5 bases). Germline V lookup: CDR1 KGHSH, CDR2 LQKENI. This CDR3 contains 16 residues. The CDR3 bases are TGTGCCAGCCCACCAAGAGGGGTGGGAGCGGATGAAAAACTGTTTTTT. It translates to CASPPRGVGADEKLFF.

The chain joins TRBV7-2 to TRBJ1-1; D call uncertain. CDR3 length equals 14 residues. Trimming took off 4 bases at V and 0 bases at J, with 9 bases between the two ends. Germline loops: CDR1 SGHTA, CDR2 FQGNSA. The CDR3 nucleotides read TGTGCCAGCAGCTCACAAAGCTTGAACACTGAAGCTTTCTTT. Protein sequence: CASSSQSLNTEAFF.

The chain combines TRBV2 with TRBJ1-2; D is uncertain. The CDR3 runs 13 residues. Germline CDR1 is SNHLY and CDR2 is FYNNEI. Trimming left V 8 bases short and J 0 bases short, with 10 bases between. In DNA form, the CDR3 reads TGTGCCAGCTCAGGTGGGGCTAACTATGGCTACACCTTC. This translates into CASSGGANYGYTF.

This sequence joins TRBV2 and TRBJ2-1; TRBD1 matches 7 bases. Losses at the gene ends were 0 bases for V and 7 bases for J; bases not matched to a gene: 15. This CDR3 is built from 18 residues. Germline V gene data show CDR1 as SNHLY and CDR2 as FYNNEI. CDR3 sequence reads: CASSEATTGSRKINEQFF. The CDR3, as DNA: TGTGCCAGCAGTGAAGCTACGACAGGGAGTCGAAAGATAAATGAGCAGTTCTTC.

Written as DNA, the CDR3 is TGTGCCAGCAGCTTGCCCGACGGGGAGCTGTTTTTT. Translating it yields CASSLPDGELFF. The chain uses TRBV7-8 and TRBJ2-2, with D unresolved. CDR1 and CDR2 from the germline V gene are SGHVS and FQNEAQ. Trimming took 3 bases from V and 7 from J, leaving 6 bases between them. The CDR3 runs to 12 residues.